This TCR beta chain emerged from a study of blood T cell repertoires in COVID-19. Study in general: Spain, Italy and the United States supplied samples that represented acute and convalescent COVID-19.

Original data processing: Counts of nucleated cells, estimated from reference gene primer amplification, were obtained. Here immunoSEQ multiplex PCR was the method, and the copy in TCRdb shows in-frame clones only, minus some. The V and J calls and clone size come from that table; D and trimming were worked out from the DNA. The table records a few hundred thousand clones, over 75% of them present only once. Either two negative PCRs, clearance, or symptom resolution qualified Cohort 3 donors as recovered. This CDR3 has 16 amino acids. Germline V gene lookup returns CDR1 PRHDT and CDR2 FYEKMQ (reference sequence). V dropped 3 bases and J dropped 5 bases, with 19 bases sitting between them.

J is TRBJ2-5 and V is TRBV13, with D possibly TRBD2 on 5 matching bases. The source is a woman in her thirties who had recovered from COVID-19. Sequenced material: PBMCs or T cells enriched from blood (not recorded which). DNA of the CDR3: TGTGCCAGCAGCTTCGTCACCCTGGGCGGGCCGGAGACCCAGTACTTC. Protein product: CASSFVTLGGPETQYF.